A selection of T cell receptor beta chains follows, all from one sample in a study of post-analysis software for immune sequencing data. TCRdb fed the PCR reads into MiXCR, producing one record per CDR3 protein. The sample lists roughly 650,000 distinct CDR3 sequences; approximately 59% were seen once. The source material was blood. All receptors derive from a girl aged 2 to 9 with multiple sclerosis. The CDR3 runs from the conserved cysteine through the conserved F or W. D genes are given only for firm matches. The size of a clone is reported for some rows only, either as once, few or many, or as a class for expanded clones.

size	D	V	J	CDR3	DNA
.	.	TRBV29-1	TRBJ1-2	CSVDLSDYGYTF	TGCAGCGTCGATTTGAGTGACTATGGTTACACCTTC
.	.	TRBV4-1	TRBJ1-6	CASSQAPAGNSPLHF	TGCGCCAGCAGCCAAGCCCCGGCGGGAAATTCACCCCTCCACTTT
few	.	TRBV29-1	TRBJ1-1	CSVGRANTEAFF	TGCAGCGTTGGTAGGGCAAACACTGAAGCTTTCTTT
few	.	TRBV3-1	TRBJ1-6	CASSQEAGKVSPLHF	TGTGCCAGCAGCCAAGAAGCAGGGAAAGTTTCACCCCTCCACTTT
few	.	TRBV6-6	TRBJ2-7	CASSHTSSYEQYF	TGTGCCAGCAGTCATACTAGTTCCTACGAGCAGTACTTC
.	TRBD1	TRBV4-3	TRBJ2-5	CASSQDLGQGFNGEQYF	TGCGCCAGCAGCCAAGATCTTGGACAGGGCTTTAACGGTGAGCAGTACTTC
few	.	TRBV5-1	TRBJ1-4	CASSLRRRTSTNEKLFF	TGCGCCAGCAGCTTGCGTCGCAGGACTTCAACTAATGAAAAACTGTTTTTT
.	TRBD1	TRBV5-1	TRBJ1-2	CASSSPTGGGPANYGYTF	TGCGCCAGCAGCTCACCCACAGGGGGCGGACCGGCTAACTATGGCTACACCTTC
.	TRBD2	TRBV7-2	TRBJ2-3	CASSLAMGFSGGRSTDTQYF	TGTGCCAGCAGCTTAGCGATGGGCTTTAGCGGGGGCCGTAGCACAGATACGCAGTATTTT
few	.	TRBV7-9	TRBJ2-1	CASSLAVGEQFF	TGTGCCAGCAGCTTAGCCGTAGGGGAGCAGTTCTTC